This TCR beta chain stems from a study of response to subunit inactivated influenza vaccine. General study findings and limits: The authors suggested that few new T cells are recruited per seasonal influenza vaccination.

Germline V gives CDR1 SGHAT, CDR2 FQNNGV. Losses at the gene ends were 1 base for V and 0 bases for J; bases not matched to a gene: 4. The CDR3 runs to 16 residues. Via MiXCR, TCRdb re-called the RT-PCR reads, giving one row per CDR3 protein. Among 500,000 to 600,000 distinct CDR3 sequences listed, 14% were seen once. For this clonotype: Its antigen is undetermined.

The TCR comes from a man aged 45-65 years who received an inactivated influenza vaccine. The chain has TRBV11-2 and TRBJ2-3; TRBD2 aligns across 7 bases. The specimen comprised PBMCs from blood, sampled about 12 days after vaccination. The CDR3 coding sequence is TGTGCCAGCAGCTTAGTGCTAGCGGCTAGCACAGATACGCAGTATTTT. Amino acids: CASSLVLAASTDTQYF.